The 12 T cell receptor beta chains below come from one sample, sequenced in a study of T cell repertoires in cytomegalovirus infection. TCRdb independently ran MiXCR on the reads; one entry per CDR3 protein. Of 150,000 to 200,000 distinct CDR3 sequences in the sample, under 15% were seen once. What was sequenced was PBMCs. The source is a human donor in good health (CMV status not recorded). Some clones in this sample may be carry-over from other donors' samples.

This clonotype came up a few times. The chain has TRBV6-1 and TRBJ1-6; perhaps TRBD1 as D (6 bases). This CDR3 is built from 14 residues. Germline-derived CDR1 and CDR2 are MNHNS and SASEGT. Deletions cut 7 bases from V and 7 bases from J, with 14 bases between. The CDR3 DNA reads TGTGCCAGCACTACGGGGGCGATCAATTCACCCCTCCACTTT. Translation: CASTTGAINSPLHF.

This chain joins TRBV2 and TRBJ1-5, with D unclear. The V gene's germline CDR1 is SNHLY and CDR2 FYNNEI. V was trimmed by 2 bases and J by 0 bases, leaving 11 bases between them. The CDR3 extends over 16 amino acids. The CDR3 sequence is CASSENWDYSNQPQHF. CDR3 nucleotide sequence: TGTGCCAGCAGTGAAAACTGGGATTATAGCAATCAGCCCCAGCATTTT.

V and J are TRBV20-1 and TRBJ2-1, with a weak D call TRBD1 (6 bases). Trimming cost V 6 bases and J 2 bases, with 14 bases left between them. This CDR3 region has 14 residues. Germline CDR1 reads DFQATT; CDR2 reads SNEGSKA (reference sequence). The CDR3 sequence: CSARNRAPYNEQFF. CDR3 sequence (DNA): TGCAGTGCCAGAAACAGGGCCCCCTACAATGAGCAGTTCTTC.

This chain links TRBV4-2 with TRBJ1-6, with D possibly being TRBD1 (5 bases). V was clipped by 1 base and J by 13 bases, with 14 bases between them. The germline gives CDR1 LGHNA, CDR2 YNFKEQ. This CDR3 contains 14 residues. The CDR3, as DNA: TGTGCCAGCAGCCAAGTCAATTTGGGGGGGCCCCTCCACTTT. Its protein is CASSQVNLGGPLHF.

This clonotype has more than one count but fewer than ten. V is TRBV5-4 and J is TRBJ1-5; D may be TRBD1 (5 bases). This CDR3 has 14 residues. Germline CDR1 reads SGHNT; CDR2 reads YYREEE (reference sequence). Trimming shortened V by 4 bases and J by 2 bases, and 10 bases separated the two germline ends. The CDR3 loop is CASSPGLGNQPQHF. The CDR3 DNA sequence: TGTGCCAGCAGCCCAGGGCTCGGCAATCAGCCCCAGCATTTT.

The chain has TRBV6-2 or TRBV6-3 and TRBJ2-3; 10 positions agree with TRBD1. The CDR3 totals 15 residues. V lost 7 bases, J lost 4 bases, and 8 bases stayed unmatched. CDR1 and CDR2 (germline): MNHEY, SVGEGT. CDR3 sequence reads: CASIDRGLVADTQYF. As DNA, the CDR3 is TGTGCCAGCATCGACAGGGGGCTTGTTGCAGATACGCAGTATTTT.

The gene calls are TRBV14 and TRBJ1-2; weak D call: TRBD1 (5 bases). CDR3 length: 12 amino acids. Germline values: CDR1 SGHDN, CDR2 FVKESK. V lost 1 base to trimming and J lost 7 bases, with 7 bases between them. The CDR3 loop is CASSQARGGYTF. In DNA form, the CDR3 reads TGTGCCAGCAGCCAAGCAAGGGGTGGCTACACCTTC. The whole variable domain, filled in from reference TRBV14 and TRBJ1-2, reads EAGVTQFPSHSVIEKGQTVTLRCDPISGHDNLYWYRRVMGKEIKFLLHFVKESKQDESGMPNNRFLAERTGGTYSTLKVQPAELEDSGVYFCASSQARGGYTFGSGTRLTVV.

This sequence joins TRBV12-3 or TRBV12-4 and TRBJ2-3; unclear D gene. V gave up 2 bases and J gave up 8 bases, with 11 bases separating them. The CDR3 totals 13 residues. This chain's CDR3 is CASSLTQLGTQYF. The CDR3 coding sequence is TGTGCCAGCAGTTTAACCCAACTCGGTACGCAGTATTTT.

This clonotype came up many times. The chain has TRBV28 and TRBJ1-5, with 8 bases that match TRBD1. The CDR3 covers 16 residues. V dropped 2 bases and J dropped 2; count of bases not matched to a gene: 5. Germline CDR1 MDHEN, CDR2 SYDVKM. CDR3 sequence: CASSLRGQGGNQPQHF. The CDR3 DNA reads as TGTGCCAGCAGTTTAAGAGGACAGGGTGGCAATCAGCCCCAGCATTTT.

The chain is built from TRBV27 and TRBJ2-2, with 12 bases aligning to TRBD1. Trimming at V came to 0 bases and at J to 8 bases, leaving 7 bases not matched to a gene. The CDR3 runs to 17 residues. The germline V gene encodes CDR1 MNHEY and CDR2 SMNVEV (reference sequence). Here the CDR3 DNA reads TGTGCCAGCAGTTTATCTTGGGACAGGGGGCTAGGGGGGGAGCTGTTTTTT. Its protein product is CASSLSWDRGLGGELFF.

This clonotype appeared many times. The J gene is TRBJ2-7, the V gene TRBV7-9; 8 bases map to TRBD1. J lost 4 bases, V lost 0 bases, and 2 bases had no gene match. Germline CDR1 reads SEHNR; CDR2 reads FQNEAQ (reference sequence). The CDR3 runs 14 residues. CDR3 coding DNA: TGTGCCAGCAGCTTAGCACAGGGGGAATACGAGCAGTACTTC. This codes for CASSLAQGEYEQYF. Full variable domain (remainder filled in from reference TRBV7-9 and TRBJ2-7): DTGVSQNPRHKITKRGQNVTFRCDPISEHNRLYWYRQTLGQGPEFLTYFQNEAQLEKSRLLSDRFSAERPKGSFSTLEIQRTEQGDSAMYLCASSLAQGEYEQYFGPGTRLTVT.

In its sample, this clonotype was seen many times. This sequence joins TRBV4-1 and TRBJ2-5, with unresolved D. Germline V lookup: CDR1 MGHRA, CDR2 YSYEKL. The CDR3 is made up of 13 amino acids. Trimming took 4 bases from V and 3 from J, leaving 9 bases between them. The CDR3 loop reads CASSPPNKETQYF. The CDR3 nucleotides are TGCGCCAGCAGCCCCCCCAACAAAGAGACCCAGTACTTC.